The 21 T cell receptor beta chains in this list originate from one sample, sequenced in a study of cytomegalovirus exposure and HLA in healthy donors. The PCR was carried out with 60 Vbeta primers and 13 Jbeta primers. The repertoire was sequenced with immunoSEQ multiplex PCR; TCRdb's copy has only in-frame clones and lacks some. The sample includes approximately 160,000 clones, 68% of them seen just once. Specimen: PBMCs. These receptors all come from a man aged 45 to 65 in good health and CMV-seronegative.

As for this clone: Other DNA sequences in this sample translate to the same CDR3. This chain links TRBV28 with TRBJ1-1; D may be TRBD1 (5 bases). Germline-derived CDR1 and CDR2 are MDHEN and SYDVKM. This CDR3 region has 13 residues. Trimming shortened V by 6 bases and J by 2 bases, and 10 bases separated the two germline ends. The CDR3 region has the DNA TGTGCCAGCAGAAGGGGACTTAACACTGAAGCTTTCTTT. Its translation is CASRRGLNTEAFF.

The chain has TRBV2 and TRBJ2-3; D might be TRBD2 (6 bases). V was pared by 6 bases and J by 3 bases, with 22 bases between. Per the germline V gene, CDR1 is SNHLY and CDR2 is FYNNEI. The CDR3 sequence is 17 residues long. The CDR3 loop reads CASRAPSSRGRTDTQYF. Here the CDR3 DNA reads TGTGCCAGCAGAGCTCCTTCTAGTCGGGGGAGGACAGATACGCAGTATTTT.

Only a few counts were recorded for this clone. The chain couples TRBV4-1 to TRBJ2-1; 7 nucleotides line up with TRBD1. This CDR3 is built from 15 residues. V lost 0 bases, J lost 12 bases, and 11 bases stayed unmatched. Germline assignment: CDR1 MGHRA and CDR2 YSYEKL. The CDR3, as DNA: TGCGCCAGCAGCCAAGATAACGTACAGGGGACGGTGCAGTTCTTC. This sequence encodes CASSQDNVQGTVQFF.

The CDR3, as DNA: TGTGCCAGCAGTCTACAGGGGAAGAACACTGAAGCTTTCTTT. This translates into CASSLQGKNTEAFF. The rearrangement links TRBV9 to TRBJ1-1, with 7 bases identical to TRBD1. Germline loops: CDR1 SGDLS, CDR2 YYNGEE. The ends lost 5 bases at V and 1 base at J; junction bases unmatched: 5. The CDR3 runs 14 residues.

As DNA, the CDR3 is TGCGCCAGCAGCGCTCGTGGGACAGGGCTCAACAATGAGCAGTTCTTC. Its protein product is CASSARGTGLNNEQFF. The chain joins TRBV5-1 to TRBJ2-1; 9 bases fit TRBD1. Germline V gene data show CDR1 as SGHRS and CDR2 as YFSETQ. The J segment lost 5 bases and the V segment lost 4 bases, leaving 10 bases of the junction unmatched. The CDR3 contains 16 residues.

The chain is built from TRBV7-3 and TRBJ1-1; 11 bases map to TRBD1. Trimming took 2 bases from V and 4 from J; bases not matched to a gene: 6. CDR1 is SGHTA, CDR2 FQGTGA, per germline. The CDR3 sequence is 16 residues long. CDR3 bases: TGTGCCAGCAGCTTAGGGGCCGGACAGGGGGCCACTGAAGCTTTCTTT. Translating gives CASSLGAGQGATEAFF.

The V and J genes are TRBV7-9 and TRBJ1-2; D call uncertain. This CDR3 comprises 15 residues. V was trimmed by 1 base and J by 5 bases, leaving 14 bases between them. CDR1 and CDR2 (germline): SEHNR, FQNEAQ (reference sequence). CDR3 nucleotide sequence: TGTGCCAGCAGCTTAGAAGTTCGGAGCCAGTATGGCTACACCTTC. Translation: CASSLEVRSQYGYTF.

The DNA of the CDR3 is TGTGCCAGCAGCTTAGATACTCCAAGCTACGAGCAGTACTTC. It translates to CASSLDTPSYEQYF. The rearrangement links TRBV7-2 to TRBJ2-7; D is unresolved. The length of the CDR3 is 14 residues. The germline V gene has CDR1 SGHTA and CDR2 FQGNSA. The V end lost 1 base, the J end lost 3 bases, and 10 bases lay between the germline ends.

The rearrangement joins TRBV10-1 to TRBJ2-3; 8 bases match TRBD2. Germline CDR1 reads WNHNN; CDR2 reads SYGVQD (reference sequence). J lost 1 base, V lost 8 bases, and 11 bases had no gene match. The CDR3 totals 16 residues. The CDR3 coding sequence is TGCGCCAGCGTGGGTCTAGCGGGTATACGCACAGATACGCAGTATTTT. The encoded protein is CASVGLAGIRTDTQYF.

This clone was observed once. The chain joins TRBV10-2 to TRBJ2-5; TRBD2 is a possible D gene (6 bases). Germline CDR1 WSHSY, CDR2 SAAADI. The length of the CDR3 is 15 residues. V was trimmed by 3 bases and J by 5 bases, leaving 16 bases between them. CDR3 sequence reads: CASSDLLGGRETQYF. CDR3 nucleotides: TGCGCCAGCAGTGACCTCCTCGGAGGGAGGGAGACCCAGTACTTC.

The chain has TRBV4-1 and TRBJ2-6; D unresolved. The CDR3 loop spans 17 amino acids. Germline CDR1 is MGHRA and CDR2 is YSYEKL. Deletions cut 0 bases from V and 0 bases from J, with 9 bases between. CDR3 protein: CASSQDKISSGANVLTF. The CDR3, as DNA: TGCGCCAGCAGCCAAGACAAGATTAGCTCTGGGGCCAACGTCCTGACTTTC.

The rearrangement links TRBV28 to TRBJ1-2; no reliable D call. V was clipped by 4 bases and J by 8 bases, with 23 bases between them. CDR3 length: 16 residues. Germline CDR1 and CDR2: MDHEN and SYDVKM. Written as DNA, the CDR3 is TGTGCCAGCAGTTCCAGCGGGGTTACGTTTCGTATCGGCTACACCTTC. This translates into CASSSSGVTFRIGYTF.

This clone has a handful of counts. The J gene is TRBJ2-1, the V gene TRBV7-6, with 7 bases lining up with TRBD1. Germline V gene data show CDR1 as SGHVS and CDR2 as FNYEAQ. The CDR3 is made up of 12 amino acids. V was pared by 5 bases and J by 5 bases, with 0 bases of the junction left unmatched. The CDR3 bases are TGTGCCAGCAGCCAGGGGGACAATGAGCAGTTCTTC. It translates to CASSQGDNEQFF.

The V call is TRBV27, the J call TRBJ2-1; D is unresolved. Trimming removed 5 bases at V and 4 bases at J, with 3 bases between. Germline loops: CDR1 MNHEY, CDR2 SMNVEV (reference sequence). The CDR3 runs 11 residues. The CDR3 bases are TGTGCCAGCAGTCTATACAATGAGCAGTTCTTC. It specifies CASSLYNEQFF.

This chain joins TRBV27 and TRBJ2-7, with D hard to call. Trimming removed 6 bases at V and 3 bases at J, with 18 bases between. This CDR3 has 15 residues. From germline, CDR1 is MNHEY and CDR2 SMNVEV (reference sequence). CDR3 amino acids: CASSLRWARFYEQYF. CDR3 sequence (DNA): TGTGCCAGCAGCCTCCGATGGGCGAGATTCTACGAGCAGTACTTC.

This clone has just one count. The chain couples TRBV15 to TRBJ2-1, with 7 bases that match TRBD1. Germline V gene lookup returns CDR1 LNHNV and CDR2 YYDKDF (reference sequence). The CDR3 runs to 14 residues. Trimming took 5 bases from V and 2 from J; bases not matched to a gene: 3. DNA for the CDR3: TGTGCCACCAGCGACGGGACAGCCTACAATGAGCAGTTCTTC. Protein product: CATSDGTAYNEQFF.

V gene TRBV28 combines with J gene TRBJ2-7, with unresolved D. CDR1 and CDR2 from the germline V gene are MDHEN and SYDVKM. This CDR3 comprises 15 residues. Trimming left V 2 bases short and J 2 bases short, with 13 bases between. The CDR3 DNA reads TGTGCCAGCAGTTTAACGCGAGGCAGCACCTACGAGCAGTACTTC. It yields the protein CASSLTRGSTYEQYF.

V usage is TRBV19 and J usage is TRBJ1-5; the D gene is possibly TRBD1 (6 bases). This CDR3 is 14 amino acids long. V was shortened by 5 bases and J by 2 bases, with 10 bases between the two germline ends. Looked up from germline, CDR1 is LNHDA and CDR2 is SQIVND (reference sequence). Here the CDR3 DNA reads TGTGCCAGTAGTCCCCGACAGGGCAATCAGCCCCAGCATTTT. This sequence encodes CASSPRQGNQPQHF. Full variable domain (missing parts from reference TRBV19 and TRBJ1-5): DGGITQSPKYLFRKEGQNVTLSCEQNLNHDAMYWYRQDPGQGLRLIYYSQIVNDFQKGDIAEGYSVSREKKESFPLTVTSAQKNPTAFYLCASSPRQGNQPQHFGDGTRLSIL.

The CDR3 loop is CASSVGAGRAQYF. In DNA form, the CDR3 reads TGTGCCAGCAGCGTAGGCGCGGGGCGTGCGCAGTATTTT. V and J are TRBV9 and TRBJ2-3, with D maybe TRBD2 (6 bases). Germline V lookup: CDR1 SGDLS, CDR2 YYNGEE. The V end lost 0 bases, the J end lost 10 bases, and 12 bases lay between the germline ends. The length of the CDR3 is 13 residues.

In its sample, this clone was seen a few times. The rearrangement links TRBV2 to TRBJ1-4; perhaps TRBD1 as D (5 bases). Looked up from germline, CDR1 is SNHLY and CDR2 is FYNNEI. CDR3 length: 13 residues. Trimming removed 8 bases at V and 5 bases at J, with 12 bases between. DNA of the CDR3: TGTGCCAGCGCAGGGAAGGGGAATGAAAAACTGTTTTTT. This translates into CASAGKGNEKLFF.

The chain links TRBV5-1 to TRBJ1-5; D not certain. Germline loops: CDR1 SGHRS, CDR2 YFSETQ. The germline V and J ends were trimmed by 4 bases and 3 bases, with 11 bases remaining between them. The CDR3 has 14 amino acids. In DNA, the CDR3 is TGCGCCAGCAGCCCGGGGTCCGCCAATCAGCCCCAGCATTTT. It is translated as CASSPGSANQPQHF.